The clone carrying this T cell receptor beta chain appeared a few times. TCRdb's table, derived via immunoSEQ multiplex PCR, lists solely in-frame clones and lacks some. This repertoire shows around 67,000 clones, roughly 89% found once; its top ten account for around 5.1%. CDR3 length: 15 residues. V lost 4 bases and J lost 7; bases outside the gene matches: 10. In germline, CDR1 is WSHSY, CDR2 SAAADI. This sample was taken from a study of control samples from healthy donors and cancer patients. Sequenced: PBMCs. This sequence was found in a man in his sixties with colorectal cancer. The rearrangement links TRBV10-2 to TRBJ1-5; TRBD1 aligns across 7 bases. The DNA for the CDR3 is TGCGCCAGCAGTGGCGACAGGGTACGTGAGCAGCCCCAGCATTTT. Protein product: CASSGDRVREQPQHF.